One sample yielded the 9 T cell receptor beta chains listed below, sequenced in a study of blood T cell repertoires in COVID-19. The repertoire was sequenced with immunoSEQ multiplex PCR; TCRdb's copy has only in-frame clones and lacks some. This table holds some 200,000 clones, roughly 80% found once. The sample taken for sequencing was peripheral blood. These receptors were taken from an elderly woman with acute or convalescent COVID-19.

This chain joins TRBV6-4 and TRBJ1-1, with D perhaps TRBD1 (5 bases). Germline lookup yields CDR1 MRHNA and CDR2 SNTAGT. This CDR3 spans 12 amino acids. V was clipped by 8 bases and J by 7 bases, with 14 bases between them. For the CDR3, the DNA is TGTGCCAGCGGCGGGGGGAAAATTGAAGCTTTCTTT. Its translation: CASGGGKIEAFF.

The rearrangement uses TRBV10-3 and TRBJ2-5; D might be TRBD1 (5 bases). Trimming took 6 bases from V and 2 from J, leaving 13 bases between them. CDR3 length: 14 residues. Germline CDR1 reads ENHRY; CDR2 reads SYGVKD. CDR3 DNA sequence: TGTGCCATCAGGGGTGGGGCAGAACAAGAGACCCAGTACTTC. Translating gives CAIRGGAEQETQYF.

This rearrangement joins TRBV27 to TRBJ2-1, with a possible D match to TRBD2 (5 bases). This CDR3 is 13 amino acids long. Germline V gene lookup returns CDR1 MNHEY and CDR2 SMNVEV (reference sequence). The V and J ends lost 7 bases and 8 bases respectively, with 15 bases between them. The CDR3, as DNA: TGTGCCAGCACCACTCTGTCTAGCCATGAGCAGTTCTTC. Translated: CASTTLSSHEQFF.

This chain links TRBV5-1 with TRBJ1-6; 8 bases line up with TRBD1. The ends lost 1 base at V and 7 bases at J; junction bases unmatched: 4. There are 15 residues in the CDR3. CDR1 and CDR2 (germline): SGHRS, YFSETQ. The CDR3 DNA reads TGCGCCAGCAGCTTGCAGACAGGGGAAAATTCACCCCTCCACTTT. This codes for CASSLQTGENSPLHF.

The chain recombines TRBV19 with TRBJ2-7; D may be TRBD2 (5 bases). Germline V CDR1 and CDR2: LNHDA, SQIVND (reference sequence). CDR3 length equals 15 residues. Between the trimmed V and J ends, which lost 4 bases and 0 bases, there was a span of 13 bases. This chain's CDR3 is CASSTGLYYSYEQYF. The CDR3 bases are TGTGCCAGTAGTACTGGACTCTATTACTCCTACGAGCAGTACTTC.

The chain couples TRBV19 to TRBJ2-3; possibly TRBD2 for D (5 bases). Germline assignment: CDR1 LNHDA and CDR2 SQIVND (reference sequence). V was trimmed by 4 bases and J by 0 bases, leaving 8 bases between them. The CDR3 spans 14 residues. The CDR3, as DNA: TGTGCCAGTAGTACAGCGGCCAGCACAGATACGCAGTATTTT. The encoded protein is CASSTAASTDTQYF. The whole variable domain, filled in from reference TRBV19 and TRBJ2-3, reads DGGITQSPKYLFRKEGQNVTLSCEQNLNHDAMYWYRQDPGQGLRLIYYSQIVNDFQKGDIAEGYSVSREKKESFPLTVTSAQKNPTAFYLCASSTAASTDTQYFGPGTRLTVL.

This clone is a singleton in its sample. The V gene is TRBV19, the J gene TRBJ2-3; 10 nucleotides match TRBD2. CDR1 and CDR2 (germline): LNHDA, SQIVND (reference sequence). The CDR3 loop spans 18 amino acids. V shed 8 bases, J shed 2 bases, and the junction held 16 bases outside the gene matches. The CDR3 here is CASSKNERGGVITDTQYF. DNA of the CDR3: TGTGCCAGTTCGAAAAACGAGCGGGGGGGCGTAATCACAGATACGCAGTATTTT. Complete variable domain (other parts from reference TRBV19 and TRBJ2-3): DGGITQSPKYLFRKEGQNVTLSCEQNLNHDAMYWYRQDPGQGLRLIYYSQIVNDFQKGDIAEGYSVSREKKESFPLTVTSAQKNPTAFYLCASSKNERGGVITDTQYFGPGTRLTVL.

Concerning this clone itself: In the same sample, other DNA sequences code for this CDR3. V and J are TRBV3-1 (or the pseudogene TRBV3-2) and TRBJ1-4, with TRBD1 as a possible D gene (5 bases). The germline gives CDR1 LGHDT, CDR2 YNNKEL (reference sequence). This CDR3 has 16 residues. V was clipped by 0 bases and J by 5 bases, with 13 bases between them. CDR3 sequence reads: CASSQDGGGGNEKLFF. The CDR3 region has the DNA TGTGCCAGCAGCCAAGACGGTGGGGGAGGGAATGAAAAACTGTTTTTT.

This clone was counted at least ten times. The chain combines TRBV4-3 with TRBJ2-2, with 8 positions matching TRBD1. This CDR3 is built from 17 residues. From germline, CDR1 is LGHNA and CDR2 YSLEER. The ends lost 3 bases at V and 2 bases at J; junction bases unmatched: 8. CDR3 region: CASSHYRGFENTGELFF. CDR3 in DNA: TGCGCCAGCAGCCATTACAGGGGGTTTGAAAACACCGGGGAGCTGTTTTTT.